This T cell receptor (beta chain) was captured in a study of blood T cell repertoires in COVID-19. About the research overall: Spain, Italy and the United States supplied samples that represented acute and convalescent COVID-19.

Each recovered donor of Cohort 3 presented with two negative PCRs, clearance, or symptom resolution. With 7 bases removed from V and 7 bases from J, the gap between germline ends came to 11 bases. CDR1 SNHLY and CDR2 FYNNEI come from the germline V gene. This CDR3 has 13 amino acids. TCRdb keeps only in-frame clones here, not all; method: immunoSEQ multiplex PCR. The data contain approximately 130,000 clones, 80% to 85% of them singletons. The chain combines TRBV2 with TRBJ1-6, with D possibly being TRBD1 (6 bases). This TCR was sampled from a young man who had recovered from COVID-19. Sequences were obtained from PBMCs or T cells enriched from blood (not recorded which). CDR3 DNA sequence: TGTGCCAGCAAAGTAACAGGGAATTCACCCCTCCACTTT. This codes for CASKVTGNSPLHF.